One and the same sample provided the 32 T cell receptor beta chains below, sequenced in a study of early T cells in non-severe SARS-CoV-2 infection. TCRdb called the 5' RACE reads again in MiXCR, with one record for every CDR3 protein. This table holds about 83,000 distinct CDR3 sequences, around 15% found once. The sequenced sample was whole blood. All receptors derive from an adult who was a healthcare worker with PCR-confirmed SARS-CoV-2 infection or an uninfected control (not recorded which).

In this sample, this clonotype turned up a few times. The chain uses TRBV20-1 and TRBJ2-7, with D possibly matching TRBD1 (5 bases). Germline V lookup: CDR1 DFQATT, CDR2 SNEGSKA (reference sequence). There are 13 residues in the CDR3. V dropped 2 bases and J dropped 7 bases, with 15 bases sitting between them. CDR3 loop: CSARSSRAEEQYF. The CDR3 nucleotides are TGCAGTGCTAGATCGAGCAGGGCCGAAGAGCAGTACTTC.

This clonotype was detected only a few times. The V and J genes are TRBV5-6 and TRBJ1-2; D gene unclear. The CDR3 spans 14 residues. Germline values: CDR1 SGHDT, CDR2 YYEEEE. The V end lost 4 bases, the J end lost 4 bases, and 14 bases lay between the germline ends. Here the CDR3 reads CASSPGPGSYGYTF. CDR3 in DNA: TGTGCCAGCAGCCCGGGCCCGGGGAGCTATGGCTACACCTTC. Using reference TRBV5-6 and TRBJ1-2 for the parts outside the CDR3, the full variable domain is DAGVTQSPTHLIKTRGQQVTLRCSPKSGHDTVSWYQQALGQGPQFIFQYYEEEERQRGNFPDRFSGHQFPNYSSELNVNALLLGDSALYLCASSPGPGSYGYTFGSGTRLTVV.

This clonotype was recorded at least ten times. The rearrangement uses TRBV3-1 and TRBJ2-4; 8 bases fit TRBD1. V gave up 5 bases and J gave up 1 base; unmatched junction bases: 10. Germline V gene lookup returns CDR1 LGHDT and CDR2 YNNKEL (reference sequence). The CDR3 totals 17 residues. The CDR3 is CASSSPGQGAAKNIQYF. CDR3 DNA sequence: TGTGCCAGCAGCTCCCCAGGGCAGGGGGCGGCCAAAAACATTCAGTACTTC.

The V call is TRBV20-1, the J call TRBJ1-1; no reliable D call. Trimming stripped 6 bases from V and 4 bases from J, with 18 bases between. This CDR3 contains 14 residues. Germline V lookup: CDR1 DFQATT, CDR2 SNEGSKA (reference sequence). The CDR3 is CSANAGGSPTEAFF. The CDR3, as DNA: TGCAGTGCCAATGCGGGCGGATCCCCCACTGAAGCTTTCTTT.

This clonotype was counted at least ten times. The V gene is TRBV6-1, the J gene TRBJ2-1; no clear D gene. CDR1 is MNHNS, CDR2 SASEGT, per germline. With 0 bases removed from V and 7 bases from J, the gap between germline ends came to 7 bases. The CDR3 runs to 13 residues. This CDR3 is CASSEAAGNEQFF. Written as DNA, the CDR3 is TGTGCCAGCAGTGAAGCGGCCGGGAATGAGCAGTTCTTC.

Many counts were recorded for this clonotype. This chain connects TRBV6-1 to TRBJ1-3, with D possibly matching TRBD1 (5 bases). CDR1 is MNHNS and CDR2 is SASEGT in the germline V gene. The V end was cut by 7 bases, the J end by 4 bases, with 20 bases between. The CDR3 runs to 16 residues. In nucleotides, the CDR3 is TGTGCCAGCACCCCGGACACGGGGCAGGGAGGAAACACCATATATTTT. Encoded protein: CASTPDTGQGGNTIYF.

This clonotype has more than one count but fewer than ten. This chain connects TRBV19 to TRBJ2-5; 8 nucleotides align to TRBD2. Germline CDR1 LNHDA, CDR2 SQIVND (reference sequence). Trimming took 0 bases from V and 1 from J; bases not matched to a gene: 13. CDR3 length: 19 amino acids. CDR3 sequence: CASSIDPVTGGGLQETQYF. The CDR3 DNA follows: TGTGCCAGTAGTATAGATCCGGTAACTGGCGGGGGGCTCCAAGAGACCCAGTACTTC.

The V call is TRBV20-1, the J call TRBJ1-2; unclear D gene. Germline V gene lookup returns CDR1 DFQATT and CDR2 SNEGSKA (reference sequence). This CDR3 comprises 14 residues. Trimming left V 0 bases short and J 5 bases short, with 13 bases between. The CDR3 bases are TGCAGTGCTAGAGATGCGGGAACCCATTATGGCTACACCTTC. This sequence encodes CSARDAGTHYGYTF.

This clonotype was detected ten times or more. The genes are TRBV7-9 and TRBJ1-2; 7 nucleotides align to TRBD1. The germline V gene has CDR1 SEHNR and CDR2 FQNEAQ (reference sequence). CDR3 length: 14 residues. V lost 4 bases and J lost 9; bases outside the gene matches: 11. CDR3 nucleotide sequence: TGTGCCAGCAGCTCCCGGACAGGACCTATACGCTACACCTTC. This codes for CASSSRTGPIRYTF.

The rearrangement links TRBV7-9 to TRBJ1-2, with unresolved D. The ends were cut back, 4 bases at V and 7 bases at J, with 16 bases in the middle. Germline lookup yields CDR1 SEHNR and CDR2 FQNEAQ (reference sequence). The CDR3 runs 14 residues. The CDR3 region is CASSSTRTLTGYTF. The CDR3 bases are TGTGCCAGCAGCTCGACCCGGACCCTCACTGGCTACACCTTC.

This clonotype was observed many times. This sequence joins TRBV20-1 and TRBJ2-1, with 9 bases lining up with TRBD1. CDR3 length: 13 residues. Germline trimming cut 6 bases from V and 7 bases from J; bases unmatched to any gene: 7. Germline values: CDR1 DFQATT, CDR2 SNEGSKA (reference sequence). Here the CDR3 reads CSAGRDRANEQFF. Written as DNA, the CDR3 is TGCAGTGCAGGACGGGACAGGGCTAATGAGCAGTTCTTC.

The table lists this clonotype with a few counts. The chain carries TRBV30 and TRBJ1-1, with unresolved D. CDR3 length: 13 amino acids. Germline V gene sequence: CDR1 GTSNPN, CDR2 SVGIG (reference sequence). With 3 bases removed from V and 0 bases from J, the gap between germline ends came to 8 bases. CDR3 amino acids: CAWRAGMNTEAFF. In nucleotides, the CDR3 is TGTGCCTGGAGGGCGGGGATGAACACTGAAGCTTTCTTT.

This clonotype has a handful of counts. This rearrangement joins TRBV7-6 to TRBJ2-7, with a weak D call TRBD1 (6 bases). Germline CDR1 and CDR2: SGHVS and FNYEAQ. Between the trimmed V and J ends, which lost 2 bases and 8 bases, there was a span of 19 bases. This CDR3 is 15 amino acids long. CDR3 bases: TGTGCCAGCAGCTTAATGTCCCGGGACACCCTACAGCAGTACTTC. As protein: CASSLMSRDTLQQYF.

This clonotype came up many times. V is TRBV7-8 and J is TRBJ2-1; possible D gene TRBD1, 6 bases. Trimming left V 5 bases short and J 10 bases short, with 30 bases between. This CDR3 is 18 amino acids long. Germline CDR1 SGHVS, CDR2 FQNEAQ. DNA of the CDR3: TGTGCCAGCAGCGCGCTAGGGGGTCCGGCTACGGGATCAATAGAGCAGTTCTTC. It specifies CASSALGGPATGSIEQFF.

This clonotype was recorded many times. This chain joins TRBV11-3 and TRBJ2-3, with a possible D match to TRBD1 (6 bases). This CDR3 has 15 residues. V was pared by 4 bases and J by 5 bases, with 16 bases between. CDR1 and CDR2 from the germline V gene are SGHNT and YENEEA. CDR3 amino acids: CASSSRQDAGDTQYF. For the CDR3, the DNA is TGTGCCAGCAGCTCTCGACAGGACGCCGGAGATACGCAGTATTTT.

The chain uses TRBV5-1 and TRBJ2-1; 7 positions match TRBD1. Germline CDR1 and CDR2: SGHRS and YFSETQ. The CDR3 length is 14 residues. J was trimmed by 4 bases and V by 4 bases; bases with no gene match: 5. CDR3 bases: TGCGCCAGCAGCCGGGGACAGAATTACAATGAGCAGTTCTTC. Translating it yields CASSRGQNYNEQFF.

V and J are TRBV11-2 and TRBJ1-1, with a possible D match to TRBD1 (5 bases). Between the trimmed V and J ends, which lost 1 base and 7 bases, there was a span of 16 bases. Germline-derived CDR1 and CDR2 are SGHAT and FQNNGV. There are 15 residues in the CDR3. DNA for the CDR3: TGTGCCAGCAGCTTAGTTTCTGGGGCGCAGGGTGAAGCTTTCTTT. It codes for CASSLVSGAQGEAFF.

CDR3 nucleotides: TGTGCCAGCAGTGGGGGACAGAACACAGATACGCAGTATTTT. It codes for CASSGGQNTDTQYF. The chain employs TRBV2 and TRBJ2-3; 7 nucleotides align to TRBD1. The germline CDR1 and CDR2 sequences are SNHLY and FYNNEI. V lost 4 bases to trimming and J lost 2 bases; unmatched junction nucleotides: 3. There are 14 residues in the CDR3.

This clonotype appeared a few times. This chain links TRBV28 with TRBJ1-2; unclear D gene. Germline CDR1 is MDHEN and CDR2 is SYDVKM. This CDR3 contains 11 residues. The V end was cut by 7 bases, the J end by 2 bases, with 5 bases between. The CDR3: CASKGNYGYTF. The CDR3 coding sequence is TGTGCCAGCAAGGGCAACTATGGCTACACCTTC.

This clonotype was seen at least ten times. The gene calls are TRBV29-1 and TRBJ1-1, with no clear D. Germline-derived CDR1 and CDR2 are SQVTM and ANQGSEA. Deletions cut 1 base from V and 1 base from J, with 7 bases between. This CDR3 contains 13 residues. The CDR3 sequence is CSVEVGQNTEAFF. CDR3 coding DNA: TGCAGCGTTGAAGTAGGTCAGAACACTGAAGCTTTCTTT.

The V call is TRBV20-1, the J call TRBJ2-1; D unclear. Germline assignment: CDR1 DFQATT and CDR2 SNEGSKA (reference sequence). The CDR3 is 14 residues long. V gave up 5 bases and J gave up 0 bases, with 11 bases separating them. CDR3 residues: CSAEAAGSYNEQFF. DNA for the CDR3: TGCAGTGCTGAAGCCGCCGGCTCCTACAATGAGCAGTTCTTC.

This clonotype was counted many times. The chain couples TRBV12-5 to TRBJ1-5, with D unclear. The CDR3 runs to 13 residues. The germline CDR1 and CDR2 sequences are LGHNT and FRNRAP. Deletions cut 6 bases from V and 8 bases from J, with 14 bases between. CDR3 DNA sequence: TGTGCTAGTGGAGGGCCTACAAAGGAGCCCCAGCATTTT. Its protein is CASGGPTKEPQHF. The complete variable domain, with remaining parts taken from reference TRBV12-5 and TRBJ1-5, reads DARVTQTPRHKVTEMGQEVTMRCQPILGHNTVFWYRQTMMQGLELLAYFRNRAPLDDSGMPKDRFSAEMPDATLATLKIQPSEPRDSAVYFCASGGPTKEPQHFGDGTRLSIL.

The rearrangement links TRBV7-9 to TRBJ1-1, with D maybe TRBD1 (5 bases). Germline V gene sequence: CDR1 SEHNR, CDR2 FQNEAQ (reference sequence). V dropped 3 bases and J dropped 6 bases, with 14 bases sitting between them. CDR3 length equals 14 residues. The DNA of the CDR3 is TGTGCCAGCAGCTTGGTAGGGGATAACCCTGAAGCTTTCTTT. Translating gives CASSLVGDNPEAFF.

This clonotype was recorded at least ten times. The V and J genes are TRBV12-3 or TRBV12-4 and TRBJ1-4, with D unclear. This CDR3 has 16 residues. V was pared by 6 bases and J by 8 bases, with 22 bases between. The CDR3 reads CASSQLTVIKWEKLFF. The CDR3 nucleotides are TGTGCCAGCAGCCAATTAACAGTTATCAAATGGGAAAAACTGTTTTTT.

The table lists this clonotype with a few counts. CDR3 coding DNA: TGTGCCAGCAGCTCCCGGGACTCTGGTGGGACCCAGTACTTC. The encoded protein is CASSSRDSGGTQYF. The chain recombines TRBV9 with TRBJ2-5; TRBD2 is a possible D gene (6 bases). Germline CDR1 is SGDLS and CDR2 is YYNGEE. The CDR3 loop spans 14 amino acids. V gave up 4 bases and J gave up 7 bases, with 17 bases separating them.

The genes are TRBV7-2 and TRBJ2-3, with a possible D match to TRBD2 (7 bases). The CDR3 has 14 amino acids. Trimming took 3 bases from V and 6 from J, leaving 13 bases between them. Per germline, CDR1 SGHTA and CDR2 FQGNSA. The CDR3 region is CASSLGGPGDTQYF. The CDR3 DNA sequence: TGTGCCAGCAGCTTGGGGGGGCCAGGTGATACGCAGTATTTT.

This clonotype showed up just a few times. This chain joins TRBV5-1 and TRBJ1-1; possible D gene TRBD1, 5 bases. CDR1 is SGHRS and CDR2 is YFSETQ in the germline V gene. The CDR3 has 14 residues. V was cut by 4 bases and J by 1 base, with 11 bases left in between. CDR3 region: CASSLQTANTEAFF. The CDR3 DNA sequence: TGCGCCAGCAGCCTACAGACAGCGAACACTGAAGCTTTCTTT.

The CDR3 DNA reads as TGCGCCAGCAGCCAAGGCTACAGGGAGGATCAGCCCCAGCATTTT. This translates into CASSQGYREDQPQHF. V is TRBV4-3 and J is TRBJ1-5, with D tentatively TRBD1 (6 bases). The CDR3 sequence is 15 residues long. The germline V gene encodes CDR1 LGHNA and CDR2 YSLEER. Trimming stripped 1 base from V and 5 bases from J, with 12 bases between.

Worth noting for this clonotype: A much larger clone lies a single base off, so this may be a read error. The chain carries TRBV29-1 and TRBJ1-2, with TRBD1 as a possible D gene (6 bases). This CDR3 spans 12 amino acids. The germline V gene has CDR1 SQVTM and CDR2 ANQGSEA. The CDR3 region is CGVEGGRYGYTF. The CDR3 DNA follows: TGCGGCGTTGAAGGGGGTCGGTATGGCTACACCTTC.

The chain couples TRBV5-1 to TRBJ1-2, with D tentatively TRBD1 (5 bases). Trimming left V 1 base short and J 6 bases short, with 10 bases between. This CDR3 is built from 13 residues. Germline CDR1 reads SGHRS; CDR2 reads YFSETQ. The CDR3 bases are TGCGCCAGCAGCTTGCAGGGCGCGGATGGCTACACCTTC. Residues: CASSLQGADGYTF.

This clonotype was observed a handful of times. The rearrangement joins TRBV4-2 to TRBJ2-1, with D possibly being TRBD1 or TRBD2 (6 bases each). Germline CDR1 reads LGHNA; CDR2 reads YNFKEQ. This CDR3 spans 15 amino acids. V dropped 1 base and J dropped 4 bases, with 11 bases sitting between them. As DNA, the CDR3 is TGTGCCAGCAGCCAAGGGGGGGCCGATTACAATGAGCAGTTCTTC. Translation: CASSQGGADYNEQFF.

This clonotype was picked up many times. V gene TRBV19 combines with J gene TRBJ2-7; D is uncertain. Germline CDR1 is LNHDA and CDR2 is SQIVND (reference sequence). The V and J ends lost 0 bases and 0 bases respectively, with 12 bases between them. CDR3 length: 16 residues. The CDR3 DNA reads TGTGCCAGTAGTATAGATTTGGGCACCGACTCCTACGAGCAGTACTTC. This codes for CASSIDLGTDSYEQYF.